This is a list of T cell receptor beta chains from one sample in a study of PD-1 blockade in classical Hodgkin lymphoma. Sequencing used immunoSEQ multiplex PCR; TCRdb keeps in-frame clones, though not all of them. The sample includes 10,000 to 15,000 clones, 75% to 90% of them seen just once. Sequencing was performed on peripheral blood mononuclear cells (PBMCs), taken at baseline. These TCRs come from a human donor with classical Hodgkin lymphoma. Both conserved end residues are part of each CDR3.

TRBJ1-5,TRBV28,CASGLNSQSQHF
TRBJ1-4,TRBV28,CASTPPGVEKLFF
TRBJ1-1,TRBV7-2,CASSPLSPEAFF
TRBJ2-2,TRBV9,CASSVYGTGELFF
TRBJ1-1,TRBV5-1,CASSTNPVGNTEAFF
TRBJ2-7,TRBV28,CASSLNGAVEQYF
TRBJ2-3,TRBV4-2,CASSQRVSTDTQYF
TRBJ1-1,TRBV19,CASSKGQREAFF
TRBJ2-5,TRBV15,CATSSTGGETQYF
TRBJ2-5,TRBV19,CASSRGQGYQETQYF
TRBJ1-2,TRBV19,CASSDRDYGYTF
TRBJ2-5,TRBV19,CASSTTSSGKTQYF
TRBJ2-7,TRBV5-4,CASRAGNRSSYEQYF
TRBJ2-3,TRBV11-3,CASSLGSRDTDTQYF
TRBJ2-3,TRBV5-1,CASSPTWTSGYASTDTQYF
TRBJ2-5,TRBV30,CAWSVGETQYF
TRBJ2-1,TRBV2,CASISRGLVRPHEQFF
TRBJ2-7,TRBV29-1,CSVVTGVGNEQYF
TRBJ2-1,TRBV19,CASSPQGYSYNEQFF
TRBJ2-6,TRBV10-3,CAISVTGGSISGANVLTF
TRBJ2-7,TRBV6-1,CASSTNGGYEQYF
TRBJ1-4,TRBV10-3,CATSDRPQNEKLFF
TRBJ2-5,TRBV7-9,CASSLAATSGGETQYF
TRBJ2-6,TRBV5-1,CASSLGPGSSGANVLTF
TRBJ2-3,TRBV5-1,CASSPPGGSADTQYF
TRBJ2-5,TRBV7-9,CASSLLAGGGAETQYF
TRBJ1-1,TRBV27,CASSSSTGLDTEAFF
TRBJ2-5,TRBV13,CASSPRLGQETQYF
TRBJ1-4,TRBV28,CASSFQGAGTNEKLFF
TRBJ2-2,TRBV19,CASSRGTGANTGELFF
TRBJ1-3,TRBV6-1,CAVARGAVSGNTIYF
TRBJ1-4,TRBV25-1,CASRQTGSNEKLFF
TRBJ1-1,TRBV18,CASSTTDTIWDTEAFF
TRBJ1-3,TRBV29-1,CSALTTGGNTIYF
TRBJ1-2,TRBV9,CASSPSGQSSGYTF
TRBJ2-1,TRBV6-4,CASSPRGLPYNEQFF
TRBJ1-2,TRBV5-1,CASSLGSNYGYTF
TRBJ2-3,TRBV28,CASSELAGVGTDTQYF
TRBJ2-1,TRBV27,CASSRLPGAGNEQFF
TRBJ1-4,TRBV30,CAWKEAGKLFF
TRBJ2-7,TRBV19,CASSIGSSSSYEQYF
TRBJ1-1,TRBV7-8,CASSFRGGLGAFF
TRBJ1-1,TRBV10-3,CAISEIGGQAEAFF